The 20 T cell receptor beta chains below were found in one sample sequenced in a study of cytomegalovirus exposure and HLA in healthy donors. PCR primers comprised 60 Vbeta and 13 Jbeta primers. Clones were sequenced by immunoSEQ multiplex PCR, and TCRdb holds only the in-frame ones, with some missing. The sample holds some 130,000 clones, roughly four fifths seen once. The source material was PBMCs. Every receptor here comes from a woman aged 55-70 years in good health and CMV-seronegative.

V is TRBV4-1 and J is TRBJ2-1, with TRBD2 identical over 13 bases. Germline-derived CDR1 and CDR2 are MGHRA and YSYEKL. Trimming cost V 4 bases and J 6 bases; bases outside gene matches: 6. The CDR3 totals 16 residues. The CDR3 DNA is TGCGCCAGCAGCCCAAGGGGACTAGCGGGACCCAATGAGCAGTTCTTC. As protein: CASSPRGLAGPNEQFF.

The chain joins TRBV5-1 to TRBJ2-1; 8 bases are shared with TRBD2. Germline trimming cut 0 bases from V and 2 bases from J; bases unmatched to any gene: 7. The germline gives CDR1 SGHRS, CDR2 YFSETQ. The CDR3 length is 17 residues. CDR3 nucleotide sequence: TGCGCCAGCAGCTTGGGGGGGGCGCGGGAGGCCTACAATGAGCAGTTCTTC. Its protein is CASSLGGAREAYNEQFF.

The chain uses TRBV5-1 and TRBJ2-5, with 9 bases identical to TRBD1. The junction had 17 bases not matched to a gene; V was cut back by 3 bases and J by 5 bases. Germline CDR1 and CDR2: SGHRS and YFSETQ. The CDR3 is 18 amino acids. CDR3 bases: TGCGCCAGCAGCTCCTTTACAGGGGGCGCGGGAGTTAGGGAGACCCAGTACTTC. This codes for CASSSFTGGAGVRETQYF.

The chain couples TRBV5-1 to TRBJ1-5, with 8 nucleotides matching TRBD1. V lost 4 bases, J lost 5 bases, and 5 bases stayed unmatched. The germline CDR1 and CDR2 sequences are SGHRS and YFSETQ. This CDR3 spans 14 amino acids. The CDR3 sequence: CASSATGGDQPQHF. DNA for the CDR3: TGCGCCAGCAGCGCCACAGGGGGTGATCAGCCCCAGCATTTT.

V and J are TRBV1 and TRBJ1-3; the tabulated D call, TRBD1, remains unverified against the DNA. TRBV1 is noted as a pseudogene. The CDR3 has 17 residues. The DNA for the CDR3 is TGCACCAGCAGCCAAGATTTCGACAAGAGCTCTGGAAACACCATATATTTT. It codes for CTSSQDFDKSSGNTIYF.

V and J are TRBV27 and TRBJ1-1, with a possible D match to TRBD1 (6 bases). CDR1 is MNHEY, CDR2 SMNVEV, per germline (reference sequence). Trimming removed 6 bases at V and 0 bases at J, with 17 bases between. The CDR3 loop spans 16 amino acids. The CDR3 here is CASSDQNRVMNTEAFF. The CDR3 DNA sequence: TGTGCCAGCAGCGACCAGAACAGGGTTATGAACACTGAAGCTTTCTTT.

This chain joins TRBV9 and TRBJ2-7, with 8 bases fitting TRBD1. Per germline, CDR1 SGDLS and CDR2 YYNGEE. J was trimmed by 4 bases and V by 3 bases; bases with no gene match: 9. The CDR3 totals 15 residues. The CDR3: CASSGRQGAPYEQYF. In DNA form, the CDR3 reads TGTGCCAGCAGCGGACGTCAGGGGGCTCCTTACGAGCAGTACTTC.

The genes are TRBV10-3 and TRBJ1-4; 10 positions match TRBD1. The V and J ends lost 6 bases and 0 bases, in that order; junction bases with no gene match: 4. Germline V lookup: CDR1 ENHRY, CDR2 SYGVKD. The CDR3 length is 16 residues. The CDR3 region has the DNA TGTGCCATCAGCGACAGGGGGCCCTCAACTAATGAAAAACTGTTTTTT. Translating it yields CAISDRGPSTNEKLFF.

Comments on this clone: The junction differs from germline at one of its ends, possibly a read error. The chain employs TRBV7-7 and TRBJ2-2; TRBD2 matches at 8 bases. CDR3 size: 15 residues. The V gene's germline CDR1 is SSHAT and CDR2 FNYEAQ (reference sequence). The CDR3: CASSLAGHLAGELFF. CDR3 coding DNA: TGTGCTAGCAGCTTAGCGGGACACCTTGCCGGGGAGCTGTTTTTT.

V usage is TRBV7-9 and J usage is TRBJ2-1, with TRBD2 identical over 15 bases. CDR1 and CDR2 from the germline V gene are SEHNR and FQNEAQ (reference sequence). V lost 1 base and J lost 8; bases outside the gene matches: 12. The CDR3 has 19 amino acids. The chain's CDR3 is CASSLVHPGLAGGGDEQFF. For the CDR3, the DNA is TGTGCCAGCAGCTTAGTACATCCGGGACTAGCGGGAGGCGGGGATGAGCAGTTCTTC.

The chain uses TRBV27 and TRBJ2-7; D call uncertain. This CDR3 contains 14 residues. V was shortened by 2 bases and J by 2 bases, with 10 bases between the two germline ends. The V gene's germline CDR1 is MNHEY and CDR2 SMNVEV (reference sequence). The CDR3, as DNA: TGTGCCAGCAGTTTAACTCCAGGCGCCTACGAGCAGTACTTC. As protein: CASSLTPGAYEQYF.

Only one count was recorded for this clone. The CDR3 loop reads CASSSFLAGGAEQFF. Written as DNA, the CDR3 is TGCGCCAGCAGCTCCTTCCTAGCGGGGGGCGCCGAGCAGTTCTTC. The chain employs TRBV5-1 and TRBJ2-1; 11 positions match TRBD2. V shed 3 bases, J shed 10 bases, and the junction held 9 bases outside the gene matches. This CDR3 comprises 15 residues. Germline lookup yields CDR1 SGHRS and CDR2 YFSETQ.

This rearrangement joins TRBV5-4 to TRBJ2-1; 14 bases agree with TRBD2. Trimming removed 4 bases from V and 1 base from J; junction bases left unmatched: 7. Germline V gene lookup returns CDR1 SGHNT and CDR2 YYREEE (reference sequence). The CDR3 loop spans 18 amino acids. CDR3 sequence (DNA): TGTGCCAGCAGCATAGGGACTAGCGGGAGTAAATCCTACAATGAGCAGTTCTTC. Translated, it gives CASSIGTSGSKSYNEQFF.

The chain carries TRBV7-3 and TRBJ2-2; 14 bases are a match to TRBD2. Losses at the gene ends were 3 bases for V and 2 bases for J; bases not matched to a gene: 5. The germline gives CDR1 SGHTA, CDR2 FQGTGA. CDR3 length: 18 residues. The CDR3 loop is CASSLGLAGVLNTGELFF. CDR3 nucleotides: TGTGCCAGCAGCTTGGGACTAGCGGGAGTACTAAACACCGGGGAGCTGTTTTTT.

This chain connects TRBV15 to TRBJ1-4, with TRBD1 as a possible D gene (5 bases). The CDR3 has 17 residues. Germline V gene sequence: CDR1 LNHNV, CDR2 YYDKDF (reference sequence). Trimming removed 0 bases from V and 4 bases from J, with 15 bases in between. The CDR3, as DNA: TGTGCCACCAGCAGAGACGCCGACCAGGGTTTTAATGAAAAACTGTTTTTT. Translating gives CATSRDADQGFNEKLFF.

This rearrangement joins TRBV7-9 to TRBJ2-7, with 11 bases aligning to TRBD2. Germline values: CDR1 SEHNR, CDR2 FQNEAQ (reference sequence). The V gene end was trimmed by 5 bases and the J gene end by 0 bases; junction bases not matched to a gene: 6. This CDR3 comprises 16 residues. The CDR3 nucleotides are TGTGCCAGCAGCCCGACTAGCGGGACGTCCTCCTACGAGCAGTACTTC. It specifies CASSPTSGTSSYEQYF.

This chain connects TRBV18 to TRBJ1-2; maybe TRBD1 (6 bases). Trimming stripped 2 bases from V and 1 base from J, with 11 bases between. Germline CDR1 reads KGHSH; CDR2 reads LQKENI. This CDR3 is 15 amino acids long. The DNA for the CDR3 is TGTGCCAGCTCACCAACAGGGAATGATAACTATGGCTACACCTTC. Translating gives CASSPTGNDNYGYTF.

This sequence joins TRBV13 and TRBJ2-3; 10 nucleotides align to TRBD2. The V and J ends lost 5 bases and 7 bases, in that order; junction bases with no gene match: 12. Germline V gives CDR1 PRHDT, CDR2 FYEKMQ (reference sequence). The CDR3 consists of 16 residues. CDR3: CASSPGASGSLYTQYF. Written as DNA, the CDR3 is TGTGCCAGCAGCCCAGGGGCTAGCGGGAGTCTGTATACGCAGTATTTT.

This chain's CDR3 is CASSAPAGTGGAGANVLTF. The CDR3 coding sequence is TGTGCCAGCAGCGCTCCGGCCGGGACAGGGGGAGCTGGGGCCAACGTCCTGACTTTC. The chain has TRBV9 and TRBJ2-6; TRBD1 matches 11 bases. The CDR3 sequence is 19 residues long. Germline V gene sequence: CDR1 SGDLS, CDR2 YYNGEE. J gave up 2 bases and V 3 bases, and 10 bases lay outside the gene matches.

The chain is built from TRBV6-4 and TRBJ2-5; 7 bases align to TRBD2. CDR1 MRHNA and CDR2 SNTAGT come from the germline V gene. Trimming at V came to 8 bases and at J to 10 bases, leaving 10 bases not matched to a gene. This CDR3 is built from 12 residues. The DNA for the CDR3 is TGTGCCAGCGTTTGGGGACTAAGGGGCCAGTACTTC. This translates into CASVWGLRGQYF.